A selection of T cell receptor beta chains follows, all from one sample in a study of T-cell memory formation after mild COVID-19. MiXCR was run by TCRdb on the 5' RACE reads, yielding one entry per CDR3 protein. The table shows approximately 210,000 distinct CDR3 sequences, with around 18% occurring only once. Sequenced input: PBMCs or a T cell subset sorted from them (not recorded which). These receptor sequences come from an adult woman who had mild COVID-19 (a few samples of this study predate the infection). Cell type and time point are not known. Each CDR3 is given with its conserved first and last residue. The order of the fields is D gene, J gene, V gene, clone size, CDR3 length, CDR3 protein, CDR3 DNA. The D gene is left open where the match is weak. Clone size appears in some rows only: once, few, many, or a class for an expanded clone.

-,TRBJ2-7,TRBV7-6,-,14,CASRLRQVLYEQYF,TGTGCCAGCAGACTAAGACAGGTGCTCTACGAGCAGTACTTC
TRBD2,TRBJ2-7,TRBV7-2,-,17,CASSLDGGTTPLNEQYF,TGTGCCAGCAGCTTAGATGGCGGGACTACTCCCTTGAATGAGCAGTACTTC
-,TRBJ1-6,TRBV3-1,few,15,CASSLTVSYNSPLHF,TGTGCCAGCAGTCTGACAGTTTCTTATAATTCACCCCTCCACTTT
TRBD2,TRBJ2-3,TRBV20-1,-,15,CSASPTSGHTDTQYF,TGCAGTGCTAGCCCGACTAGCGGACACACAGATACGCAGTATTTT
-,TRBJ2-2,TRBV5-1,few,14,CASSPHYTSGELFF,TGCGCCAGCAGCCCCCACTACACGAGCGGGGAGCTGTTTTTT
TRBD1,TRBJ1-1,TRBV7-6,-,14,CASSLGQGATEAFF,TGTGCCAGCAGCTTGGGACAGGGGGCCACTGAAGCTTTCTTT
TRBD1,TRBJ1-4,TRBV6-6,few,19,CASSYSDRAPEEANEKLFF,TGTGCCAGCAGTTACTCTGACAGGGCACCGGAGGAGGCGAATGAAAAACTGTTTTTT
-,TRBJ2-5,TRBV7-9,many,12,CASSWEQETQYF,TGTGCCAGCAGCTGGGAGCAAGAGACCCAGTACTTC
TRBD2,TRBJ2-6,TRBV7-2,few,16,CASTLSGGTGANVLTF,TGTGCCAGCACCCTTAGCGGGGGAACTGGGGCCAACGTCCTGACTTTC
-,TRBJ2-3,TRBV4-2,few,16,CASSPRPGAEKDTQYF,TGTGCCAGCAGCCCTCGCCCGGGGGCCGAGAAGGATACGCAGTATTTT
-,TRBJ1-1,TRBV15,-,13,CATSRGRTTEAFF,TGTGCCACCAGCCGCGGACGGACCACTGAAGCTTTCTTT
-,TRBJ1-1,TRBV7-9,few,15,CASSFYRQAMSEAFF,TGTGCCAGCAGCTTTTACAGGCAGGCCATGAGCGAAGCTTTCTTT
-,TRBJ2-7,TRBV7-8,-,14,CASSLVGQTIEQYF,TGTGCCAGCAGCTTAGTAGGTCAGACCATCGAGCAGTACTTC
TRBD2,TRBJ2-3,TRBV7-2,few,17,CASSPAGLAGVGDTQYF,TGTGCCAGCAGCCCTGCCGGACTAGCTGGAGTGGGAGATACGCAGTATTTT
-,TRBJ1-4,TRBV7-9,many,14,CASSLQPLNEKLFF,TGTGCCAGCAGCTTACAACCTCTTAATGAAAAACTGTTTTTT
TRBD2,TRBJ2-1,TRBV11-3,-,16,CASSRAGGGSYNEQFF,TGTGCCAGCAGCCGTGCGGGAGGAGGTTCGTACAATGAGCAGTTCTTC
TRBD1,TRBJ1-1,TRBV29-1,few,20,CSVEPDRVRASRPSNTEAFF,TGCAGCGTTGAACCGGACAGGGTGAGGGCATCGAGGCCTTCGAACACTGAAGCTTTCTTT
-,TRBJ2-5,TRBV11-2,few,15,CASSLNRGTQETQYF,TGTGCCAGCAGCTTAAACCGGGGGACACAAGAGACCCAGTACTTC
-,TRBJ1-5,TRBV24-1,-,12,CATSDAFWPQHF,TGTGCCACCAGTGATGCCTTTTGGCCCCAGCATTTT